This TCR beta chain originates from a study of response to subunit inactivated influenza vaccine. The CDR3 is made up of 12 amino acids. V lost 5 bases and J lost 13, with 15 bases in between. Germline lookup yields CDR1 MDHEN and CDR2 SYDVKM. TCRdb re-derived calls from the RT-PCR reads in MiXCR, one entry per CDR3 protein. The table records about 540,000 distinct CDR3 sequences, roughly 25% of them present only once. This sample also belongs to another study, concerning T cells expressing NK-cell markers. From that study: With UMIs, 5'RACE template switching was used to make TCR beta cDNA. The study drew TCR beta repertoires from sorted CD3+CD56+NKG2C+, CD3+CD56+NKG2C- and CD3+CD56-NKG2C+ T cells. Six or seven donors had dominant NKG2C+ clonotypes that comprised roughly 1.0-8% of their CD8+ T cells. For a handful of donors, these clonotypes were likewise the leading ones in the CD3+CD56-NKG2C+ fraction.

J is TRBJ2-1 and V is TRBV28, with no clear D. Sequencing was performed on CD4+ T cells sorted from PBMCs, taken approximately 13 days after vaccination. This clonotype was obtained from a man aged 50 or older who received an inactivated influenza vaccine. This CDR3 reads CASSPTTLHQFF. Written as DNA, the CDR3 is TGTGCCAGCAGTCCTACGACTCTTCACCAGTTCTTC.